This T cell receptor (beta chain) was obtained from a study of low-dose radiotherapy and immunotherapy resistance in tumors. Overall study: For Cohort 1, fractions of 0.5 Gy were given every 2 weeks, reaching 6.5 Gy overall. Intravenous cyclophosphamide at 200 mg/m2 preceded radiation and immunotherapy by one day, every two weeks. A dose of 300 mg of oral aspirin was taken by patients daily for four cycles from cycle 1 day 1.

It was nivolumab, ipilimumab, aspirin, low-dose cyclophosphamide and low-dose radiotherapy that donors received. Gene-specific TRAV and TRBV primers were used for first-strand cDNA, covering alpha and beta chains. TCR amplification used 20 PCR cycles, a constant-region primer and a V-primer adapter. TCRdb re-called the reads with MiXCR, one entry per CDR3 protein. The sample shows 9,500 to 10,000 distinct CDR3 sequences, approximately 72% of them seen only once. V was cut by 5 bases and J by 5 bases, with 12 bases left in between. Germline loops: CDR1 MNHNY, CDR2 SVGAGI (reference sequence). CDR3 length: 13 residues.

The clonotype was recovered from a human donor with advanced metastatic prostate, ovarian, gallbladder or colorectal cancer (not recorded which). This table probably holds off-target reads from a library built for another chain. V usage is TRBV6-6 and J usage is TRBJ1-2; no reliable D call. CDR3 bases: TGTGCCAGCAGTCCCGACGGTGTTTATGGCTACACCTTC. This gives the protein CASSPDGVYGYTF.